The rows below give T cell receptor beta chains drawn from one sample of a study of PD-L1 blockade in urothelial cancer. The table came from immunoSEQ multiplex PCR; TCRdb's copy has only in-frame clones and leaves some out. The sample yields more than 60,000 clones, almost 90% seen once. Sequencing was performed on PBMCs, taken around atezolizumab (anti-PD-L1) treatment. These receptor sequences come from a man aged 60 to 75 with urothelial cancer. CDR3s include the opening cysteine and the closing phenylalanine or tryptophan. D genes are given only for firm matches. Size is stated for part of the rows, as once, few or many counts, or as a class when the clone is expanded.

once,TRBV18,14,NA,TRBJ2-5,CASSQSRGQETQYF,TGTGCCAGCTCACAATCGCGGGGACAAGAGACCCAGTACTTC
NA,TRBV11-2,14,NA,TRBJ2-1,CASSLVPSYNEQFF,TGTGCCAGCAGCTTAGTTCCTTCCTACAATGAGCAGTTCTTC
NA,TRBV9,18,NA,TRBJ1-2,CASSSREGTTAPNYGYTF,TGTGCCAGCAGCTCCCGAGAGGGGACAACCGCCCCCAACTATGGCTACACCTTC
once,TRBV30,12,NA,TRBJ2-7,CAWSVGSFGQYF,TGTGCCTGGAGTGTGGGGAGTTTTGGGCAGTACTTC
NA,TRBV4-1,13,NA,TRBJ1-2,CASSRDRYYGYTF,TGCGCCAGCAGCCGCGACAGGTATTATGGCTACACCTTC
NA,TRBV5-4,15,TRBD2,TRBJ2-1,CASSLDRGAYNEQFF,TGTGCCAGCAGCTTGGACCGGGGGGCCTACAATGAGCAGTTCTTC
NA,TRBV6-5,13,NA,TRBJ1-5,CASSLEGGQPQHF,TGTGCCAGCAGCCTCGAAGGAGGACAGCCCCAGCATTTT
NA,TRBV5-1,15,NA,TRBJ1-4,CASSSTGVGNEKLFF,TGCGCCAGCAGCAGCACAGGAGTTGGGAATGAAAAACTGTTTTTT
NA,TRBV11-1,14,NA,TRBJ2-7,CASSKSGQSYEQYF,TGTGCCAGCAGTAAGAGTGGACAGTCCTACGAGCAGTACTTC
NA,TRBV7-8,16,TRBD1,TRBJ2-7,CASSLGAQDRADEQYF,TGTGCCAGCAGCTTAGGAGCCCAGGACAGGGCGGACGAGCAGTACTTC
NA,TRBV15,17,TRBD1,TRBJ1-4,CATSRFTGGLINEKLFF,TGTGCCACCAGCAGATTCACAGGGGGCCTTATTAATGAAAAACTGTTTTTT
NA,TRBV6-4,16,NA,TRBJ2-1,CASSDGSGSSYNEQFF,TGTGCCAGCAGTGACGGTAGCGGCAGCTCCTACAATGAGCAGTTCTTC
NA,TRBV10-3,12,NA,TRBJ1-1,CAISEFAGEAFF,TGTGCCATCAGTGAGTTCGCAGGTGAAGCTTTCTTT
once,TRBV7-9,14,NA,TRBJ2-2,CASSLSQNTGELFF,TGTGCCAGCAGCTTGTCACAGAACACCGGGGAGCTGTTTTTT
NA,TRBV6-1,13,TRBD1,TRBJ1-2,CASRGGQGVSYTF,TGTGCCAGCAGGGGGGGACAGGGTGTAAGCTACACCTTC
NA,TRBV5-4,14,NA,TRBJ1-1,CASSLVGPLAEAFF,TGTGCCAGCAGCTTGGTTGGCCCTCTGGCTGAAGCTTTCTTT
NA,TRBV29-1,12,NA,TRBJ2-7,CSVRTKGWEQYF,TGCAGCGTTCGGACTAAGGGGTGGGAGCAGTACTTC
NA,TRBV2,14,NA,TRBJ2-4,CASSFDTSKNIQYF,TGTGCCAGCAGCTTTGACACGAGCAAAAACATTCAGTACTTC
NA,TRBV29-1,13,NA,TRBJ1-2,CSVKGGEDYGYTF,TGCAGCGTCAAGGGGGGGGAGGACTATGGCTACACCTTC
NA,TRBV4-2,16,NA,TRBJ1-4,CASSPWGSGEDEKLFF,TGTGCCAGCAGCCCCTGGGGTTCGGGGGAGGATGAAAAACTGTTTTTT
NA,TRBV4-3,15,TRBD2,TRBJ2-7,CASSKTSGSSYEQYF,TGCGCCAGCAGTAAGACTAGCGGGTCCTCCTACGAGCAGTACTTC
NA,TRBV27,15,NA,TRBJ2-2,CASSSRGIGTGELFF,TGTGCCAGCAGTTCCAGGGGTATCGGCACCGGGGAGCTGTTTTTT
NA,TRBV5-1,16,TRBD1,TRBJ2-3,CASSLGGDPEVDTQYF,TGCGCCAGCAGCCTAGGGGGCGACCCCGAGGTCGATACGCAGTATTTT
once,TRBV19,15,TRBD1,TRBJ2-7,CASSPGTVIPYEQYF,TGTGCCAGTAGTCCCGGGACAGTTATTCCCTACGAGCAGTACTTC
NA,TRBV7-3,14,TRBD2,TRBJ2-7,CASSPRGESYEQYF,TGTGCCAGCAGCCCCCGGGGGGAGAGTTACGAGCAGTACTTC
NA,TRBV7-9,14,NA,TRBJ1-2,CASSSPRFGYGYTF,TGTGCCAGCAGCTCTCCCAGGTTCGGATATGGCTACACCTTC
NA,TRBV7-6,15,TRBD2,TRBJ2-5,CASSLAGTRWETQYF,TGTGCCAGCAGCTTAGCCGGGACTAGGTGGGAGACCCAGTACTTC
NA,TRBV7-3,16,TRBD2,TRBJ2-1,CASSSTAGSSYNEQFF,TGTGCCAGCAGCTCCACAGCGGGGAGCTCCTACAATGAGCAGTTCTTC
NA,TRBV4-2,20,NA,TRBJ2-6,CASSQESRQPVTSGANVLTF,TGTGCCAGCAGCCAAGAGTCCCGACAGCCTGTGACCTCTGGGGCCAACGTCCTGACTTTC
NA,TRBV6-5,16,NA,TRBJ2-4,CASSSGSALAKNIQYF,TGTGCCAGCAGTTCAGGTTCAGCCCTAGCCAAAAACATTCAGTACTTC
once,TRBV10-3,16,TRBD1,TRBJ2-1,CAISGGQGAAYNEQFF,TGTGCCATCAGTGGGGGACAGGGGGCTGCCTACAATGAGCAGTTCTTC
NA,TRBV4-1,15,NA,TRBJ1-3,CASSQDPGTGNTIYF,TGCGCCAGCAGCCAAGATCCAGGTACCGGAAACACCATATATTTT
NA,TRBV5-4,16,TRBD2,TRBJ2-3,CASSLAGSGGTDTQYF,TGTGCCAGCAGCTTGGCCGGAAGCGGGGGCACAGATACGCAGTATTTT
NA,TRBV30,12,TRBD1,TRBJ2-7,CAWSDRGYEQYF,TGTGCCTGGAGTGACAGGGGCTACGAGCAGTACTTC
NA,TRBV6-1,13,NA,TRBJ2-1,CASSDWRFNEQFF,TGTGCCAGCAGTGATTGGAGGTTCAATGAGCAGTTCTTC
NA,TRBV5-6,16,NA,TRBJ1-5,CASSLAAARAGWPQHF,TGTGCCAGCAGCTTGGCGGCCGCGAGGGCCGGGTGGCCCCAGCATTTT
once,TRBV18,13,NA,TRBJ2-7,CASSYGDNYEQYF,TGTGCCAGCTCGTATGGGGACAACTACGAGCAGTACTTC
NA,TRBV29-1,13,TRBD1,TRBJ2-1,CSGTGQGYNEQFF,TGCAGCGGAACGGGACAGGGGTACAATGAGCAGTTCTTC
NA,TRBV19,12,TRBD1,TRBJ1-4,CASSTGYEKLFF,TGTGCCAGTTCGACAGGGTATGAAAAACTGTTTTTT
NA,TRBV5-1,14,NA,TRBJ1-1,CASGAGVMNTEAFF,TGCGCCAGCGGAGCCGGGGTCATGAACACTGAAGCTTTCTTT
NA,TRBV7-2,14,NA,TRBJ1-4,CASSLGGSDEKLFF,TGTGCCAGCAGCTTAGGAGGGTCGGATGAAAAACTGTTTTTT
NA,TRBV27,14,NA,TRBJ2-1,CASSFGDIRNEQFF,TGTGCCAGCAGTTTCGGGGACATCCGCAATGAGCAGTTCTTC
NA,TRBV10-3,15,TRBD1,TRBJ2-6,CAIYTGGVGANVLTF,TGTGCCATCTATACAGGGGGCGTTGGGGCCAACGTCCTGACTTTC
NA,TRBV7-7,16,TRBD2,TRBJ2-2,CASSSLAGANTGELFF,TGTGCTAGCAGCTCGCTAGCGGGGGCGAACACCGGGGAGCTGTTTTTT
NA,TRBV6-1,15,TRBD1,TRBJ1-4,CASSNPGQGVEKLFF,TGTGCCAGCAGTAATCCGGGACAGGGGGTTGAAAAACTGTTTTTT
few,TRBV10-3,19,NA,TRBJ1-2,CAISEGARISDRLNYGYTF,TGTGCCATCAGTGAAGGTGCTAGAATTTCGGACAGACTGAACTATGGCTACACCTTC
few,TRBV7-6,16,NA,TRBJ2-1,CASSQLPQGIYNEQFF,TGTGCCAGCAGCCAACTACCTCAGGGAATCTACAATGAGCAGTTCTTC
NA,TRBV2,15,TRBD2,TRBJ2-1,CASARASGSYNEQFF,TGTGCCAGCGCAAGGGCTAGCGGTTCCTACAATGAGCAGTTCTTC
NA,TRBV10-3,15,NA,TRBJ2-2,CAISDWIRGSGELFF,TGTGCCATCAGTGATTGGATCCGGGGGTCCGGGGAGCTGTTTTTT
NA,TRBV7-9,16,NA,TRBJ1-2,CASSPHDWGIRYGYTF,TGTGCCAGCAGCCCACATGACTGGGGCATACGTTATGGCTACACCTTC
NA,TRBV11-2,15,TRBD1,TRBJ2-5,CASSYVRTGGETQYF,TGTGCCAGCAGCTACGTCCGGACAGGCGGAGAGACCCAGTACTTC
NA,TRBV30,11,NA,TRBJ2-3,CAWRATGTLAF,TGTGCCTGGAGAGCGACCGGGACACTCGCTTTT
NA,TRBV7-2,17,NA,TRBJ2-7,CASSPLVIAGRTYEQYF,TGTGCCAGCAGCCCCCTAGTTATCGCGGGGAGAACCTACGAGCAGTACTTC